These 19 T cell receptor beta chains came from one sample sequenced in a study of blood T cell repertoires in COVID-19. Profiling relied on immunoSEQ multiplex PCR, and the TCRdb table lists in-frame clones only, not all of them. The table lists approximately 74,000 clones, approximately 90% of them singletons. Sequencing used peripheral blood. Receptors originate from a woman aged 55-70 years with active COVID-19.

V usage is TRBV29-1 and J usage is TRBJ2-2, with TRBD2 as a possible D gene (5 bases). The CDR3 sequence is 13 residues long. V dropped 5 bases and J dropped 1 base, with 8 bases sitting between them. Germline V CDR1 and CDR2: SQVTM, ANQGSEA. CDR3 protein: CSVRGRNTGELFF. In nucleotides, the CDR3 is TGCAGCGTTAGAGGGCGGAACACCGGGGAGCTGTTTTTT.

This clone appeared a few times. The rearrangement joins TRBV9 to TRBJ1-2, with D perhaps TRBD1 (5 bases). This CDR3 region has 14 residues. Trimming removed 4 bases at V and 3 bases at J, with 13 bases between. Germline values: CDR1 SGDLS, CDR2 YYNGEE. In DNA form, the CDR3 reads TGTGCCAGCAGCCCCCTCATGACAGACTATGGCTACACCTTC. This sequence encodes CASSPLMTDYGYTF.

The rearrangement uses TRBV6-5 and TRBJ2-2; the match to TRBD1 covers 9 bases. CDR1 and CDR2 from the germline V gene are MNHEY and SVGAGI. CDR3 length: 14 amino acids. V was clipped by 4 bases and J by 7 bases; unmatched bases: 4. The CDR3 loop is CASSWDRVSGELFF. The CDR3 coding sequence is TGTGCCAGCAGTTGGGACAGGGTGAGCGGGGAGCTGTTTTTT.

In nucleotides, the CDR3 is TGTGCCACCAGTGCGTCCGGCTCTGGGGCCAACGTCCTGACTTTC. Its translation is CATSASGSGANVLTF. The chain is built from TRBV24-1 and TRBJ2-6; D is ambiguous. Deletions cut 5 bases from V and 0 bases from J, with 7 bases between. Germline CDR1 is KGHDR and CDR2 is SFDVKD. This CDR3 is 15 amino acids long.

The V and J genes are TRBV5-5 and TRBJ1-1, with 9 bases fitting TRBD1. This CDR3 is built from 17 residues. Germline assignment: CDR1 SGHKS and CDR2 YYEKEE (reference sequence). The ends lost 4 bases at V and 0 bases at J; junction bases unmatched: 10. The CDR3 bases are TGTGCCAGCAGCCGACCCCGACAGGGGGTCCTGAACACTGAAGCTTTCTTT. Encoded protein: CASSRPRQGVLNTEAFF.

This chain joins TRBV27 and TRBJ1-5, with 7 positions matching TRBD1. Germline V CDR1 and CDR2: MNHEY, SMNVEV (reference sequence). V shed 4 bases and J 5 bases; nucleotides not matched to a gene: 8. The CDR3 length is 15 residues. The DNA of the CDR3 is TGTGCCAGCAGTTCAAAAAGACAGGGTCATCAGCCCCAGCATTTT. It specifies CASSSKRQGHQPQHF.

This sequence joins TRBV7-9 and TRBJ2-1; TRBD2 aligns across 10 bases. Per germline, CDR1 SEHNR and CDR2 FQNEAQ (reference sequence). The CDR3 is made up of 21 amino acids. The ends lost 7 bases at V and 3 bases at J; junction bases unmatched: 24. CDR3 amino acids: CASTTTLWTSSGSGNYNEQFF. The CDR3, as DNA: TGTGCCAGCACCACTACCCTATGGACTTCTAGCGGGAGTGGTAACTACAATGAGCAGTTCTTC.

The CDR3 loop reads CASSQGTGGGQPQHF. CDR3 bases: TGCGCCAGCAGCCAAGGGACAGGGGGTGGTCAGCCCCAGCATTTT. The chain carries TRBV5-1 and TRBJ1-5; 11 nucleotides agree with TRBD1. With V trimmed by 4 bases and J by 6 bases, 6 bases remained unmatched. Germline V gene lookup returns CDR1 SGHRS and CDR2 YFSETQ. CDR3 size: 15 residues.

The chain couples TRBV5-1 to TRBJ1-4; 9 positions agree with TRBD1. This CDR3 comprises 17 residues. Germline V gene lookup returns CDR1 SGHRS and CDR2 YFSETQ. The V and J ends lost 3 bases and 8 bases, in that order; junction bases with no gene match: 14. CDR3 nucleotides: TGCGCCAGCAGCTCCGGGACAGGGAATCCCAAGGGGGAAAAACTGTTTTTT. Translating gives CASSSGTGNPKGEKLFF.

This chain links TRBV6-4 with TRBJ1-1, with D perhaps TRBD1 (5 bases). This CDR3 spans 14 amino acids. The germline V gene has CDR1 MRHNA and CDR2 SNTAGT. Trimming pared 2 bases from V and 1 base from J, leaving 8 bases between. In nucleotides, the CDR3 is TGTGCCAGCAGTGACAGGGGTTGGAACACTGAAGCTTTCTTT. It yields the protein CASSDRGWNTEAFF.

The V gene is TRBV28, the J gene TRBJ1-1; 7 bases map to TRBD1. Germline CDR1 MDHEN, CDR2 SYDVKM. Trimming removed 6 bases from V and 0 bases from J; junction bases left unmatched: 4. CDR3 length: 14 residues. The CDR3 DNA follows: TGTGCCAGCAGCTGGACAGGATTGAACACTGAAGCTTTCTTT. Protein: CASSWTGLNTEAFF.

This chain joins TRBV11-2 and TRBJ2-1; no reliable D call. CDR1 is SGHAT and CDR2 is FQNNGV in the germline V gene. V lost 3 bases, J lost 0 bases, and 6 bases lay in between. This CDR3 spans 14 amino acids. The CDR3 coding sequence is TGTGCCAGCAGCTTGGTGAGCTCCTACAATGAGCAGTTCTTC. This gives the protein CASSLVSSYNEQFF.

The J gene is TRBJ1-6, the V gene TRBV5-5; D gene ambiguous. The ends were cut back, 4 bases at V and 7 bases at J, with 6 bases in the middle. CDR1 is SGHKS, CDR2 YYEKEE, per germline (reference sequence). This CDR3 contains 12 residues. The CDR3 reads CASSPVNSPLHF. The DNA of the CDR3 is TGTGCCAGCAGCCCCGTGAATTCACCCCTCCACTTT. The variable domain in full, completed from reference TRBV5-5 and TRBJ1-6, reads DAGVTQSPTHLIKTRGQQVTLRCSPISGHKSVSWYQQVLGQGPQFIFQYYEKEERGRGNFPDRFSARQFPNYSSELNVNALLLGDSALYLCASSPVNSPLHFGNGTRLTVT.

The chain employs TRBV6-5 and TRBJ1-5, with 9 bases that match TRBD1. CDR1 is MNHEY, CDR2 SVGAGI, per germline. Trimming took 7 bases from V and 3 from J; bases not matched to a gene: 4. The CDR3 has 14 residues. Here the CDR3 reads CASIQGAVNQPQHF. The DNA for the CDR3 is TGTGCCAGCATACAGGGGGCTGTCAATCAGCCCCAGCATTTT.

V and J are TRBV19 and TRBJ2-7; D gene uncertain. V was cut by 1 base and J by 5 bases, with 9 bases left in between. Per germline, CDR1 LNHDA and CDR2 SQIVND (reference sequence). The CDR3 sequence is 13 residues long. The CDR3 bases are TGTGCCAGTAGTATAGGTCTCTATAACGAGCAGTACTTC. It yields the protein CASSIGLYNEQYF.

The CDR3 region is CASSSGQAEEKLFF. In nucleotides, the CDR3 is TGTGCCAGCAGCTCGGGACAGGCTGAAGAAAAACTGTTTTTT. The rearrangement joins TRBV7-9 to TRBJ1-4; TRBD1 aligns across 8 bases. The CDR3 runs to 14 residues. With V trimmed by 4 bases and J by 8 bases, 6 bases remained unmatched. The germline V gene has CDR1 SEHNR and CDR2 FQNEAQ (reference sequence).

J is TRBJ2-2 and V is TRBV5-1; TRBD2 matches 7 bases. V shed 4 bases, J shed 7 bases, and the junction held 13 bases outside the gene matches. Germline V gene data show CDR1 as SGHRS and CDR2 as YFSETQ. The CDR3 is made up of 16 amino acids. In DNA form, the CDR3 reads TGCGCCAGCAGCCCCTCGGGGGGACCACCTCACGGGGAGCTGTTTTTT. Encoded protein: CASSPSGGPPHGELFF.

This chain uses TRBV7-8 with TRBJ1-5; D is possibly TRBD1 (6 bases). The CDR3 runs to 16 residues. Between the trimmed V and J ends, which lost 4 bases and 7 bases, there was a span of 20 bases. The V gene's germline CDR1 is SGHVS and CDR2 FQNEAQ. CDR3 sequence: CASSSRPSGVRQPQHF. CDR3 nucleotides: TGTGCCAGCAGCTCTCGCCCCTCAGGGGTTCGACAGCCCCAGCATTTT.

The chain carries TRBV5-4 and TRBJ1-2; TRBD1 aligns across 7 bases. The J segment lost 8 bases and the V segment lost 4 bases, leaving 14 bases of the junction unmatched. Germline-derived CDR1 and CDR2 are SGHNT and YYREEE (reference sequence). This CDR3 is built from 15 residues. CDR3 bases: TGTGCCAGCAGCATAACAGGACGGGAACAGGGGGGCTACACCTTC. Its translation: CASSITGREQGGYTF.